The present TCR beta chain was sequenced within a study of human T cells and chemical hapten exposure. Study-wide background: A 2 cm by 2 cm inner upper arm patch received 2% DPC for sensitization. Recorded diagnoses among the mostly female patients were alopecia areata, totalis or universalis.

The germline CDR1 and CDR2 sequences are SGHNT and YYREEE (reference sequence). Deletions cut 4 bases from V and 0 bases from J, with 7 bases between. The CDR3 spans 13 residues. Time point in this sample: pre-sensitization, week 0. Regarding treatment: therapeutic diphenylcyclopropenone sensitization with weekly scalp DPC. The donor pool consisted of alopecia patients aged 18 to 70 years, considered suitable for DPC. A single record per CDR3 protein comes from TCRdb applying MiXCR to the RACE reads. The sample records tens of thousands of distinct CDR3 sequences, approximately 11% being singletons. A remark on this clonotype: Its antigen remains unidentified.

General study points: TCRs exceeding a frequency of 1 in 1000 stayed unchanged under DPC sensitization.

Sequenced material: whole blood, taken in connection with sensitization to the hapten diphenylcyclopropenone (DPC). The receptor comes from a woman between 45 and 60 years old with alopecia areata. Some clones in this sample may be carry-over from other donors' samples. The chain carries TRBV5-4 and TRBJ1-1; no firm D call. This CDR3 reads CASSQLMNTEAFF. The CDR3 DNA sequence: TGTGCCAGCAGCCAGCTAATGAACACTGAAGCTTTCTTT.